This entry describes one TCR beta chain. These data are taken from a study of blood T cell repertoires in COVID-19. Germline V CDR1 and CDR2: LNHNV, YYDKDF (reference sequence). V trimming: 4 bases; J trimming: 2 bases; junction bases outside the gene matches: 5. This CDR3 region has 15 residues. Assay used: immunoSEQ multiplex PCR; TCRdb lists only in-frame clones, some missing. Of about 480,000 clones in the sample, around nine tenths were seen once. This sequence joins TRBV15 and TRBJ1-2, with TRBD1 matching over 9 bases. This sequence was found in a woman aged 40-49 years who had recovered from COVID-19. Source material: PBMCs or T cells enriched from blood (not recorded which). In DNA, the CDR3 is TGTGCCACCAGCAAAAGGGACAGGGTGAACTATGGCTACACCTTC. It encodes CATSKRDRVNYGYTF.